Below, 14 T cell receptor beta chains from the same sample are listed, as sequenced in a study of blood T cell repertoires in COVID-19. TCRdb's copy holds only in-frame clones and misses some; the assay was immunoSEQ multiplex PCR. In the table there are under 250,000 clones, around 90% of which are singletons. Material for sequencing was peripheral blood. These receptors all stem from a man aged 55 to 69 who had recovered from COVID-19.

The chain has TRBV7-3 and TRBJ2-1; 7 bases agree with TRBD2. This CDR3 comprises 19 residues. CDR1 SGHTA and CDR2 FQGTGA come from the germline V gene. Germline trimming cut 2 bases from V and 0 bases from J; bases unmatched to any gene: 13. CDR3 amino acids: CASSLEVGGSPGSYNEQFF. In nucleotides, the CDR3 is TGTGCCAGCAGCTTAGAGGTAGGCGGGAGTCCCGGCTCCTACAATGAGCAGTTCTTC.

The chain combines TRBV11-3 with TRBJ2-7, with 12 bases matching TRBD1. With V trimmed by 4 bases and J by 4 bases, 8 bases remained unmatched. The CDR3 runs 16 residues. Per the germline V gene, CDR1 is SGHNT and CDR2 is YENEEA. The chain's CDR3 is CASSSGGQGAKYEQYF. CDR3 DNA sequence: TGTGCCAGCAGCTCGGGGGGACAGGGGGCTAAATACGAGCAGTACTTC.

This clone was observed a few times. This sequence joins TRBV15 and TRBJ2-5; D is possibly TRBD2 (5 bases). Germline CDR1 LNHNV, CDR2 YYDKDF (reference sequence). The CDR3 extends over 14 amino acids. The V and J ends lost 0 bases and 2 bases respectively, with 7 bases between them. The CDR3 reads CATSRELVQETQYF. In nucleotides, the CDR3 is TGTGCCACCAGCAGAGAACTAGTTCAAGAGACCCAGTACTTC. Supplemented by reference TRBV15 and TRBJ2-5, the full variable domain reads DAMVIQNPRYQVTQFGKPVTLSCSQTLNHNVMYWYQQKSSQAPKLLFHYYDKDFNNEADTPDNFQSRRPNTSFCFLDIRSPGLGDTAMYLCATSRELVQETQYFGPGTRLLVL.

The CDR3 nucleotides are TGTGCCAGCAGCTTAACGCCAGAAGATACGCAGTATTTT. Its translation: CASSLTPEDTQYF. The J gene is TRBJ2-3, the V gene TRBV5-6; D is uncertain. V was shortened by 2 bases and J by 5 bases, with 9 bases between the two germline ends. The CDR3 sequence is 13 residues long. The V gene's germline CDR1 is SGHDT and CDR2 YYEEEE.

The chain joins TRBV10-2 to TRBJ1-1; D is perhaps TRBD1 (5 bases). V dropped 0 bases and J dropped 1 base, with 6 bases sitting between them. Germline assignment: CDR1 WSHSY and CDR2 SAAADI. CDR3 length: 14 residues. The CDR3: CASSESGQNTEAFF. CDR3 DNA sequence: TGCGCCAGCAGTGAGTCAGGACAGAACACTGAAGCTTTCTTT.

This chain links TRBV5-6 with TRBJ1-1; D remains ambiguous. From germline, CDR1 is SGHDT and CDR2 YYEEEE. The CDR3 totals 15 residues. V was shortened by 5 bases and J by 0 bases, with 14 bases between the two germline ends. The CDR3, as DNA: TGTGCCAGCAGATACGGGGTGGCCATGAACACTGAAGCTTTCTTT. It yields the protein CASRYGVAMNTEAFF.

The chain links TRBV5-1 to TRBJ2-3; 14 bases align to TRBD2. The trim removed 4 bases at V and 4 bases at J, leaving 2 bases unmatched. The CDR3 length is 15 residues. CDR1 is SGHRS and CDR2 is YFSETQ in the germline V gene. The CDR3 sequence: CASSKTSGGADTQYF. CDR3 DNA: TGCGCCAGCAGCAAGACTAGCGGGGGGGCAGATACGCAGTATTTT.

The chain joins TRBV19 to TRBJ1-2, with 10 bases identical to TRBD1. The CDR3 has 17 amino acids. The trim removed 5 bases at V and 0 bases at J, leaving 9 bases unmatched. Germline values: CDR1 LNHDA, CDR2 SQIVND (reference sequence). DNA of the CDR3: TGTGCCAGTAGTGGACGGGACAGGGGTTTAGCTAACTATGGCTACACCTTC. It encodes CASSGRDRGLANYGYTF.

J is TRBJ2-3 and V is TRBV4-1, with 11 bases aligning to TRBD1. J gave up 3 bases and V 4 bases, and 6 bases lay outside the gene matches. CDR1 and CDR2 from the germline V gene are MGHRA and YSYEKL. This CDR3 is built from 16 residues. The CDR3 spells CASSPMGQGGTDTQYF. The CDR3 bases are TGCGCCAGCAGCCCTATGGGACAGGGGGGGACAGATACGCAGTATTTT.

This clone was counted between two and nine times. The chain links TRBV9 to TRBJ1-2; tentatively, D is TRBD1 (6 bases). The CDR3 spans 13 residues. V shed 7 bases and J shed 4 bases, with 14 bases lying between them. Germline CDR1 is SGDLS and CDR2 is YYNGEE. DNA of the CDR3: TGTGCCAGCGCGGACAGAGACTTCTATGGCTACACCTTC. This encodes CASADRDFYGYTF.

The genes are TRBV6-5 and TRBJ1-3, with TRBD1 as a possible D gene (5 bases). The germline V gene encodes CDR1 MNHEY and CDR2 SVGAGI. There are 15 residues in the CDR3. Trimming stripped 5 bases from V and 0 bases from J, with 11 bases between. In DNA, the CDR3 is TGTGCCAGCAGTCTACAGGTAACCTCTGGAAACACCATATATTTT. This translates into CASSLQVTSGNTIYF.

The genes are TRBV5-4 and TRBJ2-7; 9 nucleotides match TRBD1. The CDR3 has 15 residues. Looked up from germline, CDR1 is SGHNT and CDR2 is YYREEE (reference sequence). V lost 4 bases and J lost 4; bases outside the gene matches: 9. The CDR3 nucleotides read TGTGCCAGCAGCGTCAAACAGGGGGCTCCGTACGAGCAGTACTTC. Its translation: CASSVKQGAPYEQYF.

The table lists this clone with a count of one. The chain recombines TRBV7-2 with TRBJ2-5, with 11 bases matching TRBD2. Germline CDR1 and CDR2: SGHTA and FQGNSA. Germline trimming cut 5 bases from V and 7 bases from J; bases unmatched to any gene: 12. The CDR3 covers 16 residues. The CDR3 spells CASSPGLAGSPGTQYF. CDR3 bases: TGTGCCAGCAGCCCAGGACTAGCGGGTTCCCCAGGGACCCAGTACTTC. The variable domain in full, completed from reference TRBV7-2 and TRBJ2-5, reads GAGVSQSPSNKVTEKGKDVELRCDPISGHTALYWYRQSLGQGLEFLIYFQGNSAPDKSGLPSDRFSAERTGGSVSTLTIQRTQQEDSAVYLCASSPGLAGSPGTQYFGPGTRLLVL.

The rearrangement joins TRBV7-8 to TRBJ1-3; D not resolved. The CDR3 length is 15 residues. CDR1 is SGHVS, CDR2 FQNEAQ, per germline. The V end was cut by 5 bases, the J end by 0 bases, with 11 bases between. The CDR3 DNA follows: TGTGCCAGCAGCCCCCAGGCCCGCTCTGGAAACACCATATATTTT. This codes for CASSPQARSGNTIYF.